The rows below give T cell receptor beta chains drawn from one sample of a study of T cells in localized non-small cell lung cancer. This table comes from immunoSEQ multiplex PCR, and its TCRdb copy is limited to in-frame clones, with some not included. The sample consists of about 41,000 clones, 65% to 90% of them appearing once. Source: PBMCs, taken before any cancer treatment. These TCRs come from a man aged 40 to 70 with stage II lung adenocarcinoma. Each CDR3 is given with its conserved first and last residue. D genes are given only for firm matches. Not every row has a clone size; where given, it reads once, few, many or a size class.

clone_size,j_call,v_call,d_call,cdr3_nt,cdr3_aa
few,TRBJ2-5,TRBV7-2,NA,TGTGCCAGCAGCCCAGGGATGGGGGAGACCCAGTACTTC,CASSPGMGETQYF
NA,TRBJ2-6,TRBV6-5,NA,TGTGCCAGCAGGGACTACTCCTCTGGGGCCAACGTCCTGACTTTC,CASRDYSSGANVLTF
NA,TRBJ2-3,TRBV6-1,NA,TGTGCCAGCAGAGACACAGATACGCAGTATTTT,CASRDTDTQYF
NA,TRBJ2-1,TRBV19,NA,TGTGCCAGTAGTATCTTCCCTTATTCAAGCGGGCCAAACTCCTACAATGAGCAGTTCTTC,CASSIFPYSSGPNSYNEQFF
NA,TRBJ1-3,TRBV6-5,NA,TGTGCCAGCAGTTTTGGAAACACCATATATTTT,CASSFGNTIYF
once,TRBJ2-3,TRBV7-9,TRBD2,TGTGCCAGCAGCTTAGGGGGACTAGTCGATACGCAGTATTTT,CASSLGGLVDTQYF
NA,TRBJ2-4,TRBV4-1,TRBD2,TGCGCCAGCAGCCCCCCGGGACTAGCGGGCAGACTCAAAAACATTCAGTACTTC,CASSPPGLAGRLKNIQYF
NA,TRBJ2-1,TRBV15,NA,TGTGCCACCAGCACCCCTCCTAGCAGGGAGCAGTTCTTC,CATSTPPSREQFF
NA,TRBJ2-7,TRBV27,NA,TGTGCCAGCAGTTTGGGCCAGAGGAACGAGCAGTACTTC,CASSLGQRNEQYF
NA,TRBJ1-4,TRBV19,NA,TGTGCCAGTAGTATAGGACAGAATAATGAAAAACTGTTTTTT,CASSIGQNNEKLFF
NA,TRBJ2-1,TRBV14,NA,TGTGCCAGCAGCCTCCTCGAGGGCCAGAATGAGCAGTTCTTC,CASSLLEGQNEQFF
NA,TRBJ2-3,TRBV19,NA,TGTGCCAGTAGACCGGAAGGGCAGCATAGCACAGATACGCAGTATTTT,CASRPEGQHSTDTQYF
NA,TRBJ2-3,TRBV4-1,NA,TGCGCCAGCAGCCAAGAGGAGGAAGGTCTCACAGATACGCAGTATTTT,CASSQEEEGLTDTQYF
NA,TRBJ1-2,TRBV10-1,NA,TGCGCCAGCCCTAGAAGAGGGGTGCATGGCTACACCTTC,CASPRRGVHGYTF
NA,TRBJ2-3,TRBV5-1,NA,TGCGCCAGCAGCCCCCTAACGGTTCAGACAGATACGCAGTATTTT,CASSPLTVQTDTQYF
NA,TRBJ2-7,TRBV6-5,NA,TGTGCCAGCAGTGACATCTACGAGCAGTACTTC,CASSDIYEQYF
NA,TRBJ1-4,TRBV6-5,NA,TGTGCCAGCAATTACGAGGGTTTGACTGAAAAACTGTTTTTT,CASNYEGLTEKLFF
NA,TRBJ2-1,TRBV19,TRBD2,TGTGCCAGTAGAGACCGGGACTATTACAATGAGCAGTTCTTC,CASRDRDYYNEQFF
few,TRBJ2-3,TRBV5-1,TRBD1,TGCGCCAGCAGCTCCCCCGGAGGGGTCCAGGGGGCGCAGGATACGCAGTATTTT,CASSSPGGVQGAQDTQYF
once,TRBJ2-3,TRBV9,NA,TGTGCCAGCAGCCCGGCGACTGGTACGCAGTATTTT,CASSPATGTQYF
NA,TRBJ1-1,TRBV21-1,NA,TGTGCCAGCAGCAGGTACACTGAAGCTTTCTTT,CASSRYTEAFF
NA,TRBJ1-5,TRBV19,TRBD1,TGTGCCAGTAAAAGCAGGGGGCGCGGTAGCAATCAGCCCCAGCATTTT,CASKSRGRGSNQPQHF
NA,TRBJ2-2,TRBV5-1,TRBD2,TGCGCCAGCAGTTCCGGACTAGCGGGAGGTGACACCGGGGAGCTGTTTTTT,CASSSGLAGGDTGELFF
NA,TRBJ2-3,TRBV6-1,TRBD2,TGTGCCAGCAGTGAAAGGCGGGGGGGGCCAGATACGCAGTATTTT,CASSERRGGPDTQYF
NA,TRBJ1-6,TRBV4-2,NA,TGTGCCAGCAGCCAGGGGGGGTACTCACCCCTCCACTTT,CASSQGGYSPLHF
few,TRBJ2-3,TRBV15,NA,TGTGCCACCAGAGACCCCCCTGGGGATACGCAGTATTTT,CATRDPPGDTQYF
NA,TRBJ2-1,TRBV7-2,TRBD2,TGTGCCAGCAGCTTAACCTTGGGGACTAGCGGGGGCGTGGGTGAGCAGTTCTTC,CASSLTLGTSGGVGEQFF
NA,TRBJ2-1,TRBV27,TRBD1,TGTGCCAGCAGTCAAAGTCTACAGGGGGCGAAAGTCCATGAGCAGTTCTTC,CASSQSLQGAKVHEQFF
once,TRBJ2-1,TRBV7-3,NA,TGTGCCAGCAGCCGCGACAGCTCCTACAATGAGCAGTTCTTC,CASSRDSSYNEQFF
NA,TRBJ2-5,TRBV5-1,NA,TGCGCCAGCAGCTTGGACCCGGGGGTGGAGACCCAGTACTTC,CASSLDPGVETQYF
NA,TRBJ2-6,TRBV2,NA,TGTGCCAGCGGCACCGGGGCCAACGTCCTGACTTTC,CASGTGANVLTF
NA,TRBJ2-3,TRBV9,NA,TGTGCCAGCAGCGTAGGTTTAGCAGATTATGGCGCAGATACGCAGTATTTT,CASSVGLADYGADTQYF
NA,TRBJ2-5,TRBV7-2,NA,TGTGCCAGCAGCTTAAGTACGCGCAGGGAAGAGACCCAGTACTTC,CASSLSTRREETQYF
NA,TRBJ1-2,TRBV11-2,NA,TGTGCCAGCAGCCCCGCCTGGAACACTAACTATGGCTACACCTTC,CASSPAWNTNYGYTF
once,TRBJ1-4,TRBV7-9,NA,TGTGCCAGCAGCGTGGTGGAGGAAAAACTGTTTTTT,CASSVVEEKLFF
NA,TRBJ2-7,TRBV5-6,TRBD2,TGTGCCAGCAGTGACTCCGGGACTAGCGGCTACGAGCAGTACTTC,CASSDSGTSGYEQYF
NA,TRBJ1-2,TRBV5-1,TRBD1,TGCGCCAGCAGCTTACTGGACAGGGACTATGGCTACACCTTC,CASSLLDRDYGYTF
NA,TRBJ1-6,TRBV10-3,NA,TGTGCCATCAGTGATGCGGACAGCTCCTATAATTCACCCCTCCACTTT,CAISDADSSYNSPLHF
NA,TRBJ2-3,TRBV9,NA,TGTGCCAGCAGCGGAGAAGGGAAGACCTACACAGATACGCAGTATTTT,CASSGEGKTYTDTQYF
NA,TRBJ2-3,TRBV6-1,NA,TGTGCCAGCAGTGAAGGGGTAGGAGGGCTAGGCACAGATACGCAGTATTTT,CASSEGVGGLGTDTQYF
NA,TRBJ2-2,TRBV7-9,NA,TGTGCCAGCAGCTCAGGGACCGGGGAGCTGTTTTTT,CASSSGTGELFF
NA,TRBJ2-1,TRBV19,NA,TGTGCCGCCCGAAGTCGGGGGCGGGAGGAGCAGTTCTTC,CAARSRGREEQFF
NA,TRBJ2-7,TRBV11-2,NA,TGTGCCAGCAGCTCCATCCGTGGACCCGTGACGCACGAGCAGTACTTC,CASSSIRGPVTHEQYF
once,TRBJ1-2,TRBV9,NA,TGTGCCAGCAGCGTCTCGACCCTTAACTATGGCTACACCTTC,CASSVSTLNYGYTF
NA,TRBJ2-5,TRBV2,NA,TGTGCCAGCAAGGAACCCGGGGGGCGGGAGACCCAGTACTTC,CASKEPGGRETQYF
NA,TRBJ2-6,TRBV11-1,NA,TGTGCCAGCACCCCGAGTTGGGCCAACGTCCTGACTTTC,CASTPSWANVLTF
NA,TRBJ1-5,TRBV6-1,NA,TGTGCCAGCAGTTCCTATGGAGGCGGCAATCAGCCCCAGCATTTT,CASSSYGGGNQPQHF
NA,TRBJ1-6,TRBV30,TRBD1,TGTGCCTGGAAGGACAGGGTTTCACCCCTCCACTTT,CAWKDRVSPLHF
NA,TRBJ1-1,TRBV19,NA,TGTGCCAGTACCTTCGGGGTGAACACTGAAGCTTTCTTT,CASTFGVNTEAFF
NA,TRBJ1-2,TRBV6-6,NA,TGTGCCAGCAGTTTCCTGACAGCAGCTAACTATGGCTACACCTTC,CASSFLTAANYGYTF
NA,TRBJ2-5,TRBV7-3,TRBD1,TGTGCCAGCAGCTTTTTTGGACAGGGGCAAGAGACCCAGTACTTC,CASSFFGQGQETQYF
NA,TRBJ2-1,TRBV7-2,TRBD2,TGTGCCAGCAGCTTAGGTCTAGCGGGGGTACTACCGATCTTC,CASSLGLAGVLPIF
NA,TRBJ1-1,TRBV5-1,NA,TGCGCCAGCAGCTCCTTCACAGGGAGCACTGAAGCTTTCTTT,CASSSFTGSTEAFF
NA,TRBJ2-3,TRBV28,TRBD2,TGTGCCAGCAGTTCTGTAATAGCGGGGAGCACAGATACGCAGTATTTT,CASSSVIAGSTDTQYF
NA,TRBJ2-1,TRBV19,NA,TGTGCCAGTAAGGCGGATTCCTACAATGAGCAGTTCTTC,CASKADSYNEQFF